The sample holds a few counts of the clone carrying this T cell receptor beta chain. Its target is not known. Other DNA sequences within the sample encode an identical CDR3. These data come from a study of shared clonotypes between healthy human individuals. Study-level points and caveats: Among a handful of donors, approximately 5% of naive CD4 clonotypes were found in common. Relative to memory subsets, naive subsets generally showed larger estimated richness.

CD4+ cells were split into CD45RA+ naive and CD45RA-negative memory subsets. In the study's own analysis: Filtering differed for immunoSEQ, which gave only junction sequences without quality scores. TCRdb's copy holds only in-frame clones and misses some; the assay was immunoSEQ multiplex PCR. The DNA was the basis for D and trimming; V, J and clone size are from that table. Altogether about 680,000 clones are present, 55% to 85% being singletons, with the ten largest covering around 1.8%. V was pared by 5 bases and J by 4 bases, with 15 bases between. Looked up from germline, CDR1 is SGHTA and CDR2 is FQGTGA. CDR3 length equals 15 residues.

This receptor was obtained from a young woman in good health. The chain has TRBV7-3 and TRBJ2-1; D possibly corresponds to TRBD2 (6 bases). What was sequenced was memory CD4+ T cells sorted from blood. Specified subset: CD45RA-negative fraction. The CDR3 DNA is TGTGCCAGCAGCCCGCAACGGGACTCGTACAATGAGCAGTTCTTC. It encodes CASSPQRDSYNEQFF.